The 24 T cell receptor beta chains below come from one sample, sequenced in a study of cytomegalovirus exposure and HLA in healthy donors. Primers: 60 Vbeta forward and 13 Jbeta reverse. The assay was immunoSEQ multiplex PCR, and TCRdb's table has in-frame clones only and misses some. Recorded for this sample: about 200,000 clones. Sequencing used PBMCs. These receptors all come from a man younger than 40 in good health and CMV-seronegative.

V gene TRBV5-6 combines with J gene TRBJ1-2; 7 nucleotides match TRBD1. The CDR3 length is 16 residues. V shed 0 bases, J shed 3 bases, and the junction held 8 bases outside the gene matches. Germline V gene data show CDR1 as SGHDT and CDR2 as YYEEEE. CDR3 loop: CASSLGSTGPHYGYTF. As DNA, the CDR3 is TGTGCCAGCAGCTTGGGGTCGACAGGGCCCCACTATGGCTACACCTTC.

The chain has TRBV7-8 and TRBJ2-7; D is perhaps TRBD2 (5 bases). Germline CDR1 reads SGHVS; CDR2 reads FQNEAQ. Between the trimmed V and J ends, which lost 1 base and 2 bases, there was a span of 12 bases. This CDR3 region has 15 residues. The CDR3 DNA follows: TGTGCCAGCAGCTTAGGTGGCTCAGCGGCCTACGAGCAGTACTTC. This encodes CASSLGGSAAYEQYF.

The rearrangement joins TRBV2 to TRBJ2-7; 7 positions agree with TRBD1. The CDR3 extends over 13 amino acids. The V and J ends lost 8 bases and 0 bases, in that order; junction bases with no gene match: 4. Germline lookup yields CDR1 SNHLY and CDR2 FYNNEI. The CDR3 region is CASQTGTSYEQYF. The DNA of the CDR3 is TGTGCCAGCCAGACAGGGACCTCCTACGAGCAGTACTTC.

The chain employs TRBV9 and TRBJ1-2; 9 bases line up with TRBD1. The V gene's germline CDR1 is SGDLS and CDR2 YYNGEE. The CDR3 covers 15 residues. Losses at the gene ends were 3 bases for V and 8 bases for J; bases not matched to a gene: 11. The CDR3 protein is CASSGTGTGPPGYTF. DNA for the CDR3: TGTGCCAGCAGCGGAACCGGGACAGGGCCCCCGGGCTACACCTTC.

V is TRBV10-1 and J is TRBJ2-7, with D possibly TRBD2 on 6 matching bases. Germline CDR1 WNHNN, CDR2 SYGVQD (reference sequence). The CDR3 has 14 amino acids. Trimming took off 3 bases at V and 5 bases at J, with 14 bases between the two ends. CDR3 amino acids: CASSESGAGHEQYF. For the CDR3, the DNA is TGCGCCAGCAGTGAATCGGGAGCTGGCCACGAGCAGTACTTC.

This chain links TRBV13 with TRBJ1-1; D is unresolved. CDR1 and CDR2 (germline): PRHDT, FYEKMQ (reference sequence). The germline V and J ends were trimmed by 5 bases and 6 bases, with 13 bases remaining between them. The CDR3 runs 13 residues. CDR3 sequence reads: CASSPFGQAEAFF. The DNA for the CDR3 is TGTGCCAGCAGCCCTTTTGGGCAGGCTGAAGCTTTCTTT.

The rearrangement uses TRBV2 and TRBJ2-5, with 7 bases lining up with TRBD1. Losses at the gene ends were 4 bases for V and 2 bases for J; bases not matched to a gene: 1. In germline, CDR1 is SNHLY, CDR2 FYNNEI. The CDR3 spans 13 residues. The DNA of the CDR3 is TGTGCCAGCAGTGGACAGGGACAAGAGACCCAGTACTTC. Amino acids: CASSGQGQETQYF.

This chain joins TRBV6-6 and TRBJ1-5, with 9 positions matching TRBD1. Per the germline V gene, CDR1 is MNHNY and CDR2 is SVGAGI (reference sequence). Unmatched junction bases numbered 3, after V lost 5 bases and J lost 7 bases. This CDR3 is built from 13 residues. The CDR3 reads CASSTGGAQPQHF. In DNA form, the CDR3 reads TGTGCCAGCAGTACAGGGGGCGCCCAGCCCCAGCATTTT.

The CDR3: CASSKARVDQETQYF. The CDR3 nucleotides are TGTGCCAGCAGCAAAGCGCGGGTGGACCAAGAGACCCAGTACTTC. The V and J genes are TRBV21-1 and TRBJ2-5; the table's D gene call, TRBD2, was not cross checked with the DNA. TRBV21-1 is noted as a pseudogene. This CDR3 has 15 residues.

The CDR3 loop reads CASSPGGLYEQYF. DNA of the CDR3: TGTGCCAGCAGTCCGGGTGGCCTCTACGAGCAGTACTTC. This rearrangement joins TRBV28 to TRBJ2-7; no clear D gene. The CDR3 has 13 residues. The V end lost 5 bases, the J end lost 3 bases, and 11 bases lay between the germline ends. Germline CDR1 and CDR2: MDHEN and SYDVKM.

On this clone itself: Other DNA sequences in the sample encode the same CDR3. The chain is built from TRBV10-1 and TRBJ1-1; possible D gene TRBD1, 5 bases. Trimming cost V 6 bases and J 1 base, with 12 bases left between them. This CDR3 spans 14 amino acids. Germline CDR1 and CDR2: WNHNN and SYGVQD (reference sequence). The CDR3 DNA sequence: TGCGCCAGCAGCCCCGGGGGTCGGAACACTGAAGCTTTCTTT. It codes for CASSPGGRNTEAFF.

The gene calls are TRBV5-4 and TRBJ1-4; possible D gene TRBD1, 5 bases. The V and J ends lost 0 bases and 9 bases respectively, with 12 bases between them. This CDR3 has 14 amino acids. Germline V gene lookup returns CDR1 SGHNT and CDR2 YYREEE (reference sequence). This CDR3 reads CASSLDVREKKLFF. Here the CDR3 DNA reads TGTGCCAGCAGCTTGGACGTCAGGGAAAAAAAACTGTTTTTT.

The chain carries TRBV19 and TRBJ2-2; no firm D call. Looked up from germline, CDR1 is LNHDA and CDR2 is SQIVND (reference sequence). Trimming left V 5 bases short and J 0 bases short, with 16 bases between. This CDR3 comprises 17 residues. DNA for the CDR3: TGTGCCAGTAGTGCAGGCTCTGGGCGCGCGAACACCGGGGAGCTGTTTTTT. It encodes CASSAGSGRANTGELFF. Drawing the rest from reference TRBV19 and TRBJ2-2, the complete variable domain is DGGITQSPKYLFRKEGQNVTLSCEQNLNHDAMYWYRQDPGQGLRLIYYSQIVNDFQKGDIAEGYSVSREKKESFPLTVTSAQKNPTAFYLCASSAGSGRANTGELFFGEGSRLTVL.

The chain is built from TRBV7-9 and TRBJ2-7, with TRBD2 matching over 10 bases. Germline assignment: CDR1 SEHNR and CDR2 FQNEAQ (reference sequence). Trimming cost V 4 bases and J 2 bases; bases outside gene matches: 8. The CDR3 is 16 amino acids. In DNA, the CDR3 is TGTGCCAGCAGCTCAATGACTAGCGGGTATCCCTACGAGCAGTACTTC. Protein product: CASSSMTSGYPYEQYF.

The chain has TRBV7-2 and TRBJ1-1; tentative D call: TRBD1 (6 bases). Germline values: CDR1 SGHTA, CDR2 FQGNSA. V was clipped by 5 bases and J by 4 bases, with 11 bases between them. CDR3 size: 13 residues. This CDR3 reads CASSADSATEAFF. CDR3 nucleotide sequence: TGTGCCAGCAGCGCGGACAGTGCCACTGAAGCTTTCTTT.

The chain joins TRBV1 to TRBJ2-5; the table names TRBD2, a call not compared with the DNA. TRBV1 is a pseudogene locus. This CDR3 comprises 13 residues. The CDR3 here is CTSRGLAGGTQYF. CDR3 in DNA: TGCACCAGCAGGGGACTAGCGGGGGGGACCCAGTACTTC.

CDR3 sequence (DNA): TGTGCCAGCAGTGACAGCGGGGGGGCCACAGATACGCAGTATTTT. This encodes CASSDSGGATDTQYF. The genes are TRBV6-4 and TRBJ2-3; 10 bases are shared with TRBD2. Trimming took 2 bases from V and 2 from J; bases not matched to a gene: 1. This CDR3 region has 15 residues. The germline V gene has CDR1 MRHNA and CDR2 SNTAGT.

The chain carries TRBV14 and TRBJ2-7, with a weak D call TRBD2 (5 bases). The length of the CDR3 is 13 residues. The germline CDR1 and CDR2 sequences are SGHDN and FVKESK. V lost 5 bases to trimming and J lost 5 bases, with 13 bases between them. CDR3 amino acids: CASSTRTVDEQYF. As DNA, the CDR3 is TGTGCCAGCAGCACCCGGACTGTTGACGAGCAGTACTTC. Combining the CDR3 with reference TRBV14 and TRBJ2-7 gives the whole variable domain EAGVTQFPSHSVIEKGQTVTLRCDPISGHDNLYWYRRVMGKEIKFLLHFVKESKQDESGMPNNRFLAERTGGTYSTLKVQPAELEDSGVYFCASSTRTVDEQYFGPGTRLTVT.

This sequence joins TRBV6-1 and TRBJ2-2; D is uncertain. Germline CDR1 MNHNS, CDR2 SASEGT. V was trimmed by 7 bases and J by 4 bases, leaving 10 bases between them. This CDR3 is built from 13 residues. The CDR3 bases are TGTGCCAGCATGAACCCAGGCACCGGGGAGCTGTTTTTT. Amino acids: CASMNPGTGELFF.

This sequence joins TRBV4-2 and TRBJ1-1; D is undetermined. The CDR3 is made up of 16 amino acids. Germline V gives CDR1 LGHNA, CDR2 YNFKEQ. V was cut by 0 bases and J by 4 bases, with 15 bases left in between. The CDR3 loop is CASSQDLSGFPTEAFF. The CDR3 DNA reads as TGTGCCAGCAGCCAAGATCTCAGCGGTTTTCCCACTGAAGCTTTCTTT.

This chain connects TRBV5-4 to TRBJ1-3; D uncertain. Germline-derived CDR1 and CDR2 are SGHNT and YYREEE (reference sequence). This CDR3 spans 13 amino acids. The V end was cut by 2 bases, the J end by 2 bases, with 5 bases between. CDR3 in DNA: TGTGCCAGCAGCTTAGGAGCTGGAAACACCATATATTTT. Translated, it gives CASSLGAGNTIYF.

The gene calls are TRBV10-3 and TRBJ2-7, with 7 bases that match TRBD1. The CDR3 is 15 amino acids. Unmatched junction bases numbered 12, after V lost 4 bases and J lost 6 bases. Germline V gene lookup returns CDR1 ENHRY and CDR2 SYGVKD. The CDR3: CAISATGAPSSEQYF. The CDR3 region has the DNA TGTGCCATCAGTGCAACAGGGGCCCCTTCGTCCGAGCAGTACTTC.

The CDR3 spells CASSLGGRGRGYGYTF. The CDR3 bases are TGTGCCAGCAGCTTAGGTGGCAGGGGGCGCGGGTATGGCTACACCTTC. The rearrangement joins TRBV11-3 to TRBJ1-2, with 8 bases that match TRBD1. The CDR3 runs 16 residues. The V gene's germline CDR1 is SGHNT and CDR2 YENEEA. V shed 1 base and J 5 bases; nucleotides not matched to a gene: 9.

The chain joins TRBV10-1 to TRBJ1-5; 9 bases match TRBD1. J lost 1 base, V lost 5 bases, and 9 bases had no gene match. CDR3 length: 17 residues. The germline V gene encodes CDR1 WNHNN and CDR2 SYGVQD (reference sequence). The CDR3 nucleotides read TGCGCCAGCAGTACAGGGGGCGATCCCTACAGCAATCAGCCCCAGCATTTT. Translation gives CASSTGGDPYSNQPQHF.